These 24 T cell receptor beta chains were sequenced from one sample in a study of blood T cell repertoires in COVID-19. Generated by immunoSEQ multiplex PCR, the TCRdb table keeps only in-frame clones and is missing some. This sample has 60,000 or so clones, with about 85% found just once. Sequencing was done on a sample of peripheral blood. The receptors stem from an elderly woman with acute or convalescent COVID-19.

The chain combines TRBV29-1 with TRBJ2-7; tentative D call: TRBD2 (6 bases). Trimming stripped 2 bases from V and 2 bases from J, with 10 bases between. In germline, CDR1 is SQVTM, CDR2 ANQGSEA. CDR3 size: 13 residues. The CDR3 coding sequence is TGCAGCGTTGAATTCGGAGGGGCCTACGAGCAGTACTTC. Protein sequence: CSVEFGGAYEQYF.

The chain joins TRBV21-1 to TRBJ1-1; TRBD1 is the table's D call and was not checked against the DNA. TRBV21-1 is deemed a pseudogene. This CDR3 has 14 residues. CDR3 coding DNA: TGTGCCAGCAGCAAAACAGGGGGGGACACTGAAGCTTTCTTT. It yields the protein CASSKTGGDTEAFF.

The chain uses TRBV2 and TRBJ1-6; no firm D call. Per the germline V gene, CDR1 is SNHLY and CDR2 is FYNNEI. The CDR3 sequence is 14 residues long. V was cut by 10 bases and J by 1 base, with 11 bases left in between. CDR3 nucleotide sequence: TGTGCCACCCTCCCGCGATCCTATAATTCACCCCTCCACTTT. It codes for CATLPRSYNSPLHF.

The gene calls are TRBV3-1 (or the pseudogene TRBV3-2) and TRBJ2-3; TRBD2 aligns across 8 bases. The V and J ends lost 6 bases and 2 bases, in that order; junction bases with no gene match: 13. Germline assignment: CDR1 LGHDT and CDR2 YNNKEL (reference sequence). The CDR3 contains 17 residues. The CDR3 DNA reads TGTGCCAGCAGGAAGATGGGTAGCGGGGCCCCCACAGATACGCAGTATTTT. Translation: CASRKMGSGAPTDTQYF.

CDR3 region: CASSLEGGASPYEQYF. The CDR3 DNA sequence: TGTGCCAGCAGCTTAGAAGGGGGGGCTTCCCCCTACGAGCAGTACTTC. The rearrangement joins TRBV7-8 to TRBJ2-7; tentative D call: TRBD2 (7 bases). The V gene's germline CDR1 is SGHVS and CDR2 FQNEAQ. The length of the CDR3 is 16 residues. V dropped 1 base and J dropped 2 bases, with 15 bases sitting between them.

The rearrangement uses TRBV6-5 and TRBJ2-5, with D possibly being TRBD2 (6 bases). The CDR3 length is 13 residues. Germline-derived CDR1 and CDR2 are MNHEY and SVGAGI. V lost 8 bases to trimming and J lost 0 bases, with 10 bases between them. The CDR3 reads CASGRDYQETQYF. CDR3 bases: TGTGCCAGCGGCCGGGACTACCAAGAGACCCAGTACTTC.

The chain combines TRBV10-1 with TRBJ2-1, with 11 bases matching TRBD2. From germline, CDR1 is WNHNN and CDR2 SYGVQD (reference sequence). Germline trimming cut 4 bases from V and 8 bases from J; bases unmatched to any gene: 4. The CDR3 has 14 residues. The CDR3 nucleotides are TGCGCCAGCAGTGGGGATAGCGGGGGGGATGAGCAGTTCTTC. Protein sequence: CASSGDSGGDEQFF.

The rearrangement joins TRBV27 to TRBJ2-7, with TRBD2 matching 8 bases. The CDR3 contains 14 residues. J gave up 1 base and V 6 bases, and 5 bases lay outside the gene matches. The germline V gene encodes CDR1 MNHEY and CDR2 SMNVEV (reference sequence). CDR3 in DNA: TGTGCCAGCAGCCCCCGGGGGGGTTCCTACGAGCAGTACTTC. Its translation is CASSPRGGSYEQYF.

The chain carries TRBV30 and TRBJ1-4; tentatively, D is TRBD1 (6 bases). V was cut by 3 bases and J by 8 bases, with 13 bases left in between. The CDR3 contains 13 residues. In germline, CDR1 is GTSNPN, CDR2 SVGIG (reference sequence). The CDR3 reads CAWRGDRPEKLFF. The CDR3 DNA reads TGTGCCTGGAGGGGAGACAGGCCCGAAAAACTGTTTTTT.

The V gene is TRBV6-6, the J gene TRBJ2-3, with TRBD2 matching 7 bases. The CDR3 has 15 amino acids. Germline CDR1 MNHNY, CDR2 SVGAGI (reference sequence). J lost 3 bases, V lost 2 bases, and 5 bases had no gene match. In DNA, the CDR3 is TGTGCCAGCAGTTACGGGGCGGGAGATACAGATACGCAGTATTTT. Amino acid sequence: CASSYGAGDTDTQYF.

The chain uses TRBV11-2 and TRBJ1-4; D is possibly TRBD1 (5 bases). The V end was cut by 0 bases, the J end by 2 bases, with 13 bases between. Germline CDR1 and CDR2: SGHAT and FQNNGV. There are 17 residues in the CDR3. The chain's CDR3 is CASSLDRDSATNEKLFF. The DNA of the CDR3 is TGTGCCAGCAGCTTAGACCGGGACTCTGCCACTAATGAAAAACTGTTTTTT.

This rearrangement joins TRBV5-1 to TRBJ2-1; 7 nucleotides match TRBD2. The CDR3 contains 16 residues. Germline lookup yields CDR1 SGHRS and CDR2 YFSETQ. Unmatched junction bases numbered 8, after V lost 0 bases and J lost 5 bases. CDR3 DNA: TGCGCCAGCAGCTTGGCCTGGGCTAGCGGAAACAATGAGCAGTTCTTC. Amino acids: CASSLAWASGNNEQFF.

The chain has TRBV4-2 and TRBJ1-2; 7 nucleotides align to TRBD1. CDR3 length: 14 residues. Germline V gene lookup returns CDR1 LGHNA and CDR2 YNFKEQ. V trimming: 3 bases; J trimming: 5 bases; junction bases outside the gene matches: 6. The chain's CDR3 is CASSQRDREYGYTF. The DNA for the CDR3 is TGTGCCAGCAGCCAGCGCGACAGGGAGTATGGCTACACCTTC.

The chain carries TRBV28 and TRBJ1-5; TRBD1 aligns across 12 bases. This CDR3 has 16 residues. V trimming: 6 bases; J trimming: 7 bases; junction bases outside the gene matches: 10. CDR1 is MDHEN and CDR2 is SYDVKM in the germline V gene. The CDR3 is CASSRPGQGAGQPQHF. CDR3 DNA: TGTGCCAGCAGCCGTCCGGGACAGGGGGCTGGACAGCCCCAGCATTTT.

V is TRBV11-2 and J is TRBJ1-2; 9 bases map to TRBD1. The junction had 9 bases not matched to a gene; V was cut back by 4 bases and J by 6 bases. The CDR3 length is 15 residues. Germline CDR1 is SGHAT and CDR2 is FQNNGV. DNA for the CDR3: TGTGCCAGCAGCTCCGGGACAGGGACTGCCGATGGCTACACCTTC. This encodes CASSSGTGTADGYTF.

The V and J genes are TRBV7-9 and TRBJ1-5; no definite D call. Looked up from germline, CDR1 is SEHNR and CDR2 is FQNEAQ (reference sequence). This CDR3 region has 15 residues. Trimming removed 3 bases from V and 0 bases from J, with 9 bases in between. CDR3 in DNA: TGTGCCAGCAGCTTTGATTTCGGTAGCAATCAGCCCCAGCATTTT. It codes for CASSFDFGSNQPQHF.

This sequence joins TRBV30 and TRBJ1-6; D is ambiguous. This CDR3 region has 13 residues. CDR1 is GTSNPN and CDR2 is SVGIG in the germline V gene (reference sequence). V lost 4 bases, J lost 10 bases, and 14 bases lay in between. In DNA, the CDR3 is TGTGCCTGGACTCCCGGACCGGGGTCACCCCTCCACTTT. Protein sequence: CAWTPGPGSPLHF.

The chain couples TRBV2 to TRBJ1-5, with TRBD1 as a possible D gene (5 bases). The V end was cut by 3 bases, the J end by 3 bases, with 12 bases between. This CDR3 region has 15 residues. Germline V gene data show CDR1 as SNHLY and CDR2 as FYNNEI. The CDR3 bases are TGTGCCAGCAGTGAGAGTCAGGGTAACAATCAGCCCCAGCATTTT. This translates into CASSESQGNNQPQHF.

V gene TRBV2 combines with J gene TRBJ1-3; no clear D. CDR3 length: 15 amino acids. The germline gives CDR1 SNHLY, CDR2 FYNNEI. Trimming cost V 2 bases and J 4 bases, with 12 bases left between them. The CDR3 DNA reads as TGTGCCAGCAGTGAACAACAGTCATCGGGAAACACCATATATTTT. Translated: CASSEQQSSGNTIYF. The full variable domain, in which reference TRBV2 and TRBJ1-3 provide the parts outside the CDR3, is EPEVTQTPSHQVTQMGQEVILRCVPISNHLYFYWYRQILGQKVEFLVSFYNNEISEKSEIFDDQFSVERPDGSNFTLKIRSTKLEDSAMYFCASSEQQSSGNTIYFGEGSWLTVV.

CDR3 nucleotides: TGTGCCAGCAGTTTATTATGGGCTACAGATACGCAGTATTTT. It translates to CASSLLWATDTQYF. The V call is TRBV6-5, the J call TRBJ2-3; D call uncertain. Germline V CDR1 and CDR2: MNHEY, SVGAGI. The ends were cut back, 4 bases at V and 3 bases at J, with 11 bases in the middle. The CDR3 runs to 14 residues.

V is TRBV10-1 and J is TRBJ2-7; D gene ambiguous. The V end lost 8 bases, the J end lost 0 bases, and 20 bases lay between the germline ends. The CDR3 covers 16 residues. CDR1 and CDR2 (germline): WNHNN, SYGVQD (reference sequence). Here the CDR3 reads CASACPRPRSSYEQYF. In DNA form, the CDR3 reads TGCGCCAGCGCTTGCCCACGACCGAGGAGCTCCTACGAGCAGTACTTC.

This chain connects TRBV15 to TRBJ1-5, with D unresolved. The V gene's germline CDR1 is LNHNV and CDR2 YYDKDF (reference sequence). This CDR3 contains 14 residues. Trimming took 0 bases from V and 3 from J, leaving 6 bases between them. The CDR3 is CATSREAPNQPQHF. The DNA of the CDR3 is TGTGCCACCAGCAGAGAGGCTCCCAATCAGCCCCAGCATTTT.

The rearrangement uses TRBV5-1 and TRBJ1-1, with D tentatively TRBD1 (5 bases). The CDR3 covers 16 residues. Looked up from germline, CDR1 is SGHRS and CDR2 is YFSETQ. Trimming removed 4 bases from V and 1 base from J, with 17 bases in between. The CDR3 spells CASSGGVRVWNTEAFF. CDR3 sequence (DNA): TGCGCCAGCAGCGGAGGGGTGCGGGTTTGGAACACTGAAGCTTTCTTT. Full variable domain (rest looked up from reference TRBV5-1 and TRBJ1-1): KAGVTQTPRYLIKTRGQQVTLSCSPISGHRSVSWYQQTPGQGLQFLFEYFSETQRNKGNFPGRFSGRQFSNSRSEMNVSTLELGDSALYLCASSGGVRVWNTEAFFGQGTRLTVV.

J is TRBJ2-7 and V is TRBV7-6; 12 nucleotides match TRBD2. This CDR3 is built from 16 residues. The V and J ends lost 5 bases and 0 bases, in that order; junction bases with no gene match: 5. Germline-derived CDR1 and CDR2 are SGHVS and FNYEAQ. The CDR3 protein is CASSRGLAGSSYEQYF. The CDR3 bases are TGTGCCAGCAGCCGGGGACTAGCGGGTTCCTCCTACGAGCAGTACTTC.